This paragraph reports one T cell receptor beta chain. The antigen remains undetermined. The V and J ends lost 7 bases and 5 bases, in that order; junction bases with no gene match: 11. Germline V lookup: CDR1 MNHEY, CDR2 SVGAGI. The CDR3 totals 15 residues. Time point meaning: cycle 4 day 1 (C4D1), after five to seven weeks of nivolumab. Relapse was seen in all patients after autologous stem cell transplantation, and brentuximab vedotin exposure was variable. This record comes from a study of PD-1 blockade in classical Hodgkin lymphoma. Study-wide results and limits: Nothing has yet pinned down what causes the repertoire differences, possibly disease activity or prior therapy. Complete responders matched newly diagnosed patients in baseline diversity.

Assay used: immunoSEQ multiplex PCR; TCRdb lists only in-frame clones, some missing. The sample shows more than 75,000 clones, under 95% of them seen only once. Source: peripheral blood mononuclear cells (PBMCs), taken before the fourth cycle of nivolumab. The chain uses TRBV6-5 and TRBJ1-5; 7 nucleotides align to TRBD1. The clonotype was recovered from a human donor with classical Hodgkin lymphoma. CDR3 residues: CASKGGLGVHQPQHF. In DNA, the CDR3 is TGTGCCAGCAAAGGGGGCCTGGGTGTCCATCAGCCCCAGCATTTT.